Each of the 25 T cell receptor beta chains below was sequenced from the same sample in a study of a mutant IDH1 vaccine in newly diagnosed glioma. The time point was: week 47, end of study. Topical imiquimod accompanied each vaccine dose, which consisted of 300 ug of mutant IDH1 20-mer peptide. The antigens of these receptors remain unknown. Generated by immunoSEQ multiplex PCR, the TCRdb table keeps only in-frame clones and is missing some. The sample lists around 94,000 clones, over 85% occurring once. The sample in question was PBMCs, obtained from a glioma patient whose treatment included an IDH1 peptide vaccine. Source of these receptors: a woman aged 45-60 years with glioma.

The CDR3 sequence is CASSLGGQQETQYF. CDR3 DNA: TGTGCCAGCAGTTTAGGGGGACAGCAAGAGACCCAGTACTTC. The gene calls are TRBV28 and TRBJ2-5, with 7 bases aligning to TRBD1. The CDR3 runs to 14 residues. V dropped 2 bases and J dropped 2; count of bases not matched to a gene: 2. Germline assignment: CDR1 MDHEN and CDR2 SYDVKM.

The chain uses TRBV6-6 and TRBJ2-7, with 10 bases fitting TRBD1. In germline, CDR1 is MNHNY, CDR2 SVGAGI (reference sequence). Trimming removed 6 bases from V and 6 bases from J; junction bases left unmatched: 5. The CDR3 is 13 residues long. In nucleotides, the CDR3 is TGTGCCAGCAGACGGGACAGGGGATCCGAGCAGTACTTC. As protein: CASRRDRGSEQYF.

The chain has TRBV18 and TRBJ2-5; D may be TRBD1 or TRBD2 (5 bases each). CDR3 length: 17 residues. CDR1 is KGHSH and CDR2 is LQKENI in the germline V gene. The ends were cut back, 6 bases at V and 2 bases at J, with 22 bases in the middle. The CDR3 region is CASSLRDPTGKQETQYF. Written as DNA, the CDR3 is TGTGCCAGCTCGCTCCGGGACCCCACGGGCAAGCAAGAGACCCAGTACTTC.

The chain combines TRBV9 with TRBJ2-7; D unresolved. Germline loops: CDR1 SGDLS, CDR2 YYNGEE. The V and J ends lost 0 bases and 0 bases respectively, with 4 bases between them. This CDR3 is built from 13 residues. CDR3 loop: CASSVGSSYEQYF. The CDR3 DNA follows: TGTGCCAGCAGCGTAGGGAGCTCCTACGAGCAGTACTTC. The full variable domain, with the rest looked up from reference TRBV9 and TRBJ2-7, is DSGVTQTPKHLITATGQRVTLRCSPRSGDLSVYWYQQSLDQGLQFLIQYYNGEERAKGNILERFSAQQFPDLHSELNLSSLELGDSALYFCASSVGSSYEQYFGPGTRLTVT.

Here the CDR3 reads CASSPPTGVNTEAFF. As DNA, the CDR3 is TGTGCCAGCAGTCCCCCGACAGGGGTGAACACTGAAGCTTTCTTT. The chain couples TRBV28 to TRBJ1-1; 8 nucleotides match TRBD1. The germline V gene has CDR1 MDHEN and CDR2 SYDVKM. The CDR3 runs 15 residues. The V gene end was trimmed by 5 bases and the J gene end by 0 bases; junction bases not matched to a gene: 5.

The rearrangement uses TRBV19 and TRBJ2-6, with D unresolved. Germline assignment: CDR1 LNHDA and CDR2 SQIVND (reference sequence). The CDR3 consists of 18 residues. Deletions cut 3 bases from V and 0 bases from J, with 15 bases between. Written as DNA, the CDR3 is TGTGCCAGTAGTATTCGAACCTTACAGTTCTCTGGGGCCAACGTCCTGACTTTC. Its protein product is CASSIRTLQFSGANVLTF.

The chain combines TRBV10-1 with TRBJ1-1; 7 bases match TRBD1. The V gene's germline CDR1 is WNHNN and CDR2 SYGVQD (reference sequence). The CDR3 has 13 amino acids. Trimming cost V 6 bases and J 4 bases; bases outside gene matches: 5. This CDR3 reads CASSPTGITEAFF. The DNA for the CDR3 is TGCGCCAGCAGCCCGACAGGGATCACTGAAGCTTTCTTT.

V and J are TRBV2 and TRBJ2-7; the D gene is possibly TRBD1 (6 bases). Per germline, CDR1 SNHLY and CDR2 FYNNEI. V lost 11 bases and J lost 2, with 13 bases in between. The CDR3 spans 12 residues. In DNA form, the CDR3 reads TGTGCCGCAGCGAGGGGGACCTACGAGCAGTACTTC. It encodes CAAARGTYEQYF.

The rearrangement uses TRBV30 and TRBJ1-2; D remains ambiguous. CDR3 length equals 13 residues. V dropped 3 bases and J dropped 7 bases, with 15 bases sitting between them. The germline V gene encodes CDR1 GTSNPN and CDR2 SVGIG (reference sequence). CDR3 sequence (DNA): TGTGCCTGGAGAAAGGGAGGAAGCGGTGGCTACACCTTC. Amino acid sequence: CAWRKGGSGGYTF.

The chain links TRBV19 to TRBJ1-1; D not certain. V lost 5 bases and J 0 bases, leaving 10 bases between the germline ends. Per germline, CDR1 LNHDA and CDR2 SQIVND (reference sequence). The CDR3 is 14 amino acids. CDR3 in amino acids: CASSPWTVNTEAFF. In DNA, the CDR3 is TGTGCCAGTAGTCCCTGGACTGTGAACACTGAAGCTTTCTTT.

J is TRBJ2-1 and V is TRBV7-9, with D perhaps given as TRBD1 or TRBD2 (6 bases each). CDR1 is SEHNR, CDR2 FQNEAQ, per germline (reference sequence). The V end was cut by 3 bases, the J end by 2 bases, with 11 bases between. The CDR3 loop spans 15 amino acids. The CDR3 region is CASSLLGGAYNEQFF. DNA of the CDR3: TGTGCCAGCAGCTTGCTCGGGGGCGCCTACAATGAGCAGTTCTTC.

As for this clone: This sample also contains other DNA sequences that code for the same CDR3. This sequence joins TRBV30 and TRBJ1-2; D is unresolved. Germline CDR1 GTSNPN, CDR2 SVGIG (reference sequence). This CDR3 has 11 amino acids. V was shortened by 2 bases and J by 8 bases, with 9 bases between the two germline ends. The CDR3 nucleotides are TGTGCCTGGAGTCCAGGAGGAGGCTACACCTTC. Translation gives CAWSPGGGYTF.

The chain links TRBV7-9 to TRBJ1-1, with 7 bases matching TRBD1. The CDR3 is 14 residues long. CDR1 is SEHNR, CDR2 FQNEAQ, per germline (reference sequence). V trimming: 4 bases; J trimming: 0 bases; junction bases outside the gene matches: 2. The CDR3 sequence: CASSWGQLNTEAFF. The CDR3 DNA is TGTGCCAGCAGCTGGGGACAGTTGAACACTGAAGCTTTCTTT.

J is TRBJ2-2 and V is TRBV27, with D unclear. The CDR3 has 16 residues. Trimming removed 1 base at V and 6 bases at J, with 15 bases between. Germline V gene lookup returns CDR1 MNHEY and CDR2 SMNVEV (reference sequence). The CDR3, as DNA: TGTGCCAGCAGTTTATTGCCCCCGACTCCCGCCGGGGAGCTGTTTTTT. It specifies CASSLLPPTPAGELFF.

The chain uses TRBV2 and TRBJ2-7, with unresolved D. The V end was cut by 0 bases, the J end by 4 bases, with 10 bases between. The CDR3 consists of 14 residues. Germline V gives CDR1 SNHLY, CDR2 FYNNEI. Here the CDR3 reads CASSEAGRIYEQYF. The CDR3 nucleotides read TGTGCCAGCAGTGAAGCAGGACGGATTTACGAGCAGTACTTC.

V usage is TRBV30 and J usage is TRBJ2-7; D is tentatively TRBD1 or TRBD2 (5 bases each). Trimming took off 2 bases at V and 0 bases at J, with 11 bases between the two ends. The CDR3 runs to 14 residues. Looked up from germline, CDR1 is GTSNPN and CDR2 is SVGIG (reference sequence). The CDR3 nucleotides read TGTGCCTGGAGTCGGGGACCCAGCTCCTACGAGCAGTACTTC. Amino acid sequence: CAWSRGPSSYEQYF.

The J gene is TRBJ2-7, the V gene TRBV6-5; 7 bases are shared with TRBD1. Germline V gene sequence: CDR1 MNHEY, CDR2 SVGAGI. The CDR3 has 14 amino acids. The V and J ends lost 3 bases and 6 bases, in that order; junction bases with no gene match: 8. The CDR3 nucleotides are TGTGCCAGCAGTTATGAACAGGGGTTTTGCGAGCAGTACTTC. Protein product: CASSYEQGFCEQYF.

The rearrangement joins TRBV30 to TRBJ1-5, with unresolved D. CDR1 and CDR2 (germline): GTSNPN, SVGIG (reference sequence). The CDR3 has 13 amino acids. The V and J ends lost 1 base and 7 bases respectively, with 11 bases between them. Here the CDR3 DNA reads TGTGCCTGGAGTGCTGGGCTCGAGCAGCCCCAGCATTTT. Translated: CAWSAGLEQPQHF.

The chain links TRBV5-4 to TRBJ2-7; the match to TRBD1 covers 7 bases. Unmatched junction bases numbered 11, after V lost 4 bases and J lost 4 bases. Looked up from germline, CDR1 is SGHNT and CDR2 is YYREEE (reference sequence). The CDR3 runs to 15 residues. The CDR3 protein is CASSPSIGTEYEQYF. Here the CDR3 DNA reads TGTGCCAGCAGCCCAAGTATCGGGACAGAGTACGAGCAGTACTTC.

The chain couples TRBV11-2 to TRBJ2-7; perhaps TRBD2 as D (6 bases). CDR1 is SGHAT, CDR2 FQNNGV, per germline. The V gene lost 3 bases and the J gene lost 7 bases, with 16 bases spanning the gap. There are 14 residues in the CDR3. Here the CDR3 DNA reads TGTGCCAGCAGCTTCTTACTATCGGGAGAGGAGCAGTACTTC. Translation: CASSFLLSGEEQYF.

V gene TRBV30 combines with J gene TRBJ2-5; 7 bases fit TRBD2. With 0 bases clipped from V and 4 bases from J, the junction kept 11 bases outside the gene matches. Germline lookup yields CDR1 GTSNPN and CDR2 SVGIG (reference sequence). The CDR3 spans 16 residues. Here the CDR3 reads CAWSVQGGSRRETQYF. For the CDR3, the DNA is TGTGCCTGGAGTGTACAAGGCGGGAGCCGCCGAGAGACCCAGTACTTC.

This clone is a singleton in its sample. The rearrangement uses TRBV28 and TRBJ2-1; 7 nucleotides line up with TRBD1. Germline assignment: CDR1 MDHEN and CDR2 SYDVKM. CDR3 length: 13 amino acids. The V gene end was trimmed by 7 bases and the J gene end by 9 bases; junction bases not matched to a gene: 9. CDR3 residues: CASMDRGPAEQFF. CDR3 DNA: TGTGCCAGCATGGATAGGGGGCCCGCTGAGCAGTTCTTC.

The chain is built from TRBV19 and TRBJ2-7; no clear D. Germline CDR1 reads LNHDA; CDR2 reads SQIVND (reference sequence). Deletions cut 1 base from V and 0 bases from J, with 7 bases between. The CDR3 is 14 residues long. The CDR3, as DNA: TGTGCCAGTAGTATAGCCAGCAGCTCCTACGAGCAGTACTTC. Its protein product is CASSIASSSYEQYF.

The CDR3 loop is CASVGGGWGTQYF. The DNA for the CDR3 is TGTGCTAGTGTCGGGGGAGGATGGGGGACCCAGTACTTC. This chain joins TRBV12-5 and TRBJ2-5; D might be TRBD2 (6 bases). The CDR3 length is 13 residues. The V gene's germline CDR1 is LGHNT and CDR2 FRNRAP. V dropped 7 bases and J dropped 7 bases, with 16 bases sitting between them.

The chain has TRBV9 and TRBJ2-1, with 7 positions matching TRBD2. The CDR3 is 17 amino acids. V lost 0 bases, J lost 3 bases, and 9 bases stayed unmatched. Germline CDR1 is SGDLS and CDR2 is YYNGEE. The CDR3 sequence is CASSVDPWGGSYNEQFF. CDR3 DNA: TGTGCCAGCAGCGTAGATCCCTGGGGCGGGAGCTACAATGAGCAGTTCTTC.